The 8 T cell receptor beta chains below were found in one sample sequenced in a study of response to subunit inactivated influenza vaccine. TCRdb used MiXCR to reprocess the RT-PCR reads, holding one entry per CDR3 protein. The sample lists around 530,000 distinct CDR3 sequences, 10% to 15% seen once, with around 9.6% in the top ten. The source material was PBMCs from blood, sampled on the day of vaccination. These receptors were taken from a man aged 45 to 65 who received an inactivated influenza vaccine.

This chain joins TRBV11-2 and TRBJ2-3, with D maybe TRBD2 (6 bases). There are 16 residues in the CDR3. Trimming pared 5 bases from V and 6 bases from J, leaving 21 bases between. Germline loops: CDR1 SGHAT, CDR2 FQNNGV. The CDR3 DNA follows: TGTGCCAGCAGCCTGGGCTCTAGCTCCCGGGGGGATACGCAGTATTTT. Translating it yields CASSLGSSSRGDTQYF.

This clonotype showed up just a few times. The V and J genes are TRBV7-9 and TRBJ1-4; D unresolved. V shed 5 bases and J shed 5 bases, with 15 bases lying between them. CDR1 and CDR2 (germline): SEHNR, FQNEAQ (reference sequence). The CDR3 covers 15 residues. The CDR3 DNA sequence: TGTGCCAGCAGCCCCTGGACTGAGGAGAATGAAAAACTGTTTTTT. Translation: CASSPWTEENEKLFF.

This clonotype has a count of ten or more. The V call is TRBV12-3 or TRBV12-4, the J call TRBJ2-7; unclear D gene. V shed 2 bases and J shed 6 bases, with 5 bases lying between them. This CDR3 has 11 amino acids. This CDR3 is CASSLRSEQYF. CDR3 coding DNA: TGTGCCAGCAGTTTAAGGAGCGAGCAGTACTTC.

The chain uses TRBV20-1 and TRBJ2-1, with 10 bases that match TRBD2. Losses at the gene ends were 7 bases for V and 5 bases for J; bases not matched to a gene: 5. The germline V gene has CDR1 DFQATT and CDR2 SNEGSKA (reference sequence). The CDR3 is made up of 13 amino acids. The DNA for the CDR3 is TGCAGTGAGACTAGCGGGTCAGACAATGAGCAGTTCTTC. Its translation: CSETSGSDNEQFF.

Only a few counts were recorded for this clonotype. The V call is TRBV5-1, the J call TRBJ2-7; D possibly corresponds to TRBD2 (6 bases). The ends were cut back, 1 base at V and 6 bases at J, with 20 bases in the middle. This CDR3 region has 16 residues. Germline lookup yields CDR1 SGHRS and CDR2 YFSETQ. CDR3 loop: CASSLNPGDGSSEQYF. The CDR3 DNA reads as TGCGCCAGCAGCTTGAATCCGGGAGACGGGTCTTCCGAGCAGTACTTC.

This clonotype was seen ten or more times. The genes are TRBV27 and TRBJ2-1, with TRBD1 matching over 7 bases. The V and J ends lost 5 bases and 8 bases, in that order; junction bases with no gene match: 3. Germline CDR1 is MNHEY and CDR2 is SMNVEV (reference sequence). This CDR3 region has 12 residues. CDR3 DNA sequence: TGTGCCAGCAGTCCCCAGGGGGATGAGCAGTTCTTC. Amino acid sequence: CASSPQGDEQFF.

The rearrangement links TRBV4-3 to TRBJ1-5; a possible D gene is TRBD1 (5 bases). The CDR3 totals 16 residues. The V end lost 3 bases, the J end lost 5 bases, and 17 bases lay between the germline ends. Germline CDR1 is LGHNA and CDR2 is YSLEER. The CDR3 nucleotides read TGCGCCAGCAGCCACTCCATTCAGGGTATACATCAGCCCCAGCATTTT. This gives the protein CASSHSIQGIHQPQHF.

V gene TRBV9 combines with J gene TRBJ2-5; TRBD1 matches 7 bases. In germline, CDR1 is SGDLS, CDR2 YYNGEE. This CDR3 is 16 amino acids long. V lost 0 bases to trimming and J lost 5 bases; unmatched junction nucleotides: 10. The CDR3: CASSVAPGQWGETQYF. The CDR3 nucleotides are TGTGCCAGCAGCGTAGCTCCGGGACAGTGGGGGGAGACCCAGTACTTC.